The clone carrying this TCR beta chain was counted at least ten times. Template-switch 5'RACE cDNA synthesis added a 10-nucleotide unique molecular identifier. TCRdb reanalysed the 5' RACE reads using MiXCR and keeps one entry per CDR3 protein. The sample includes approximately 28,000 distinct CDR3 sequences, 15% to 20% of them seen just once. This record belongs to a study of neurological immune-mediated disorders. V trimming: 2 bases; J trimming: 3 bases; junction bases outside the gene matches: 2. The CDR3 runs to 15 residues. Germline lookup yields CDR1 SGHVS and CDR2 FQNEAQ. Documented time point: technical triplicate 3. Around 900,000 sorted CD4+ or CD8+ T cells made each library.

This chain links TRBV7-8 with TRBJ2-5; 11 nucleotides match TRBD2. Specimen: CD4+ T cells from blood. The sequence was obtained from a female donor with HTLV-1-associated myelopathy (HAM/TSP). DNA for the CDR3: TGTGCCAGCAGCTTACAGGGACTAGCGGAAGAGACCCAGTACTTC. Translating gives CASSLQGLAEETQYF.